This entry is about one T cell receptor beta chain. Its target is unknown. The study ran its PCR with 60 Vbeta and 13 Jbeta primers. Produced via immunoSEQ multiplex PCR; TCRdb's table is partial and in-frame only. The table records over 100,000 clones, roughly 80% of them present only once. The data are from a study of cytomegalovirus exposure and HLA in healthy donors. Study summary: There were 350 to 450 genotyped donors. Of these, about 80% fell in the genetic ancestry cluster associated with self-reported Caucasian donors. Study-wide findings and caveats: Rates of TCR association differed by HLA locus in a later analysis, with DRB1 highest and HLA-C lowest.

Germline V lookup: CDR1 MRHNA, CDR2 SNTAGT. This CDR3 comprises 14 residues. V was trimmed by 6 bases and J by 0 bases, leaving 10 bases between them. The chain combines TRBV6-4 with TRBJ2-3; possibly TRBD2 for D (6 bases). Sequencing used PBMCs. The sequence came from a female donor in good health and CMV-seronegative. The CDR3: CASRGGLSTDTQYF. DNA for the CDR3: TGTGCCAGCAGAGGAGGGTTGAGCACAGATACGCAGTATTTT.